Below, one T cell receptor (beta chain) is given with its context. This sample was taken from a study of control samples from healthy donors and cancer patients. V gave up 6 bases and J gave up 4 bases, with 16 bases separating them. The germline V gene has CDR1 LNHDA and CDR2 SQIVND (reference sequence). CDR3 length: 15 amino acids. Data came from immunoSEQ multiplex PCR; TCRdb stores just in-frame clones and leaves some out. Found here are about 120,000 clones, about 90% of them singletons; the top ten hold about 2.7%. Sample: blood. The origin of this receptor is a man in his 60s in good health. The chain combines TRBV19 with TRBJ2-1; D call uncertain. The CDR3 region has the DNA TGTGCCAGTAGCCCCGAGGCAGCAGCTTACAATGAGCAGTTCTTC. Its protein is CASSPEAAAYNEQFF.